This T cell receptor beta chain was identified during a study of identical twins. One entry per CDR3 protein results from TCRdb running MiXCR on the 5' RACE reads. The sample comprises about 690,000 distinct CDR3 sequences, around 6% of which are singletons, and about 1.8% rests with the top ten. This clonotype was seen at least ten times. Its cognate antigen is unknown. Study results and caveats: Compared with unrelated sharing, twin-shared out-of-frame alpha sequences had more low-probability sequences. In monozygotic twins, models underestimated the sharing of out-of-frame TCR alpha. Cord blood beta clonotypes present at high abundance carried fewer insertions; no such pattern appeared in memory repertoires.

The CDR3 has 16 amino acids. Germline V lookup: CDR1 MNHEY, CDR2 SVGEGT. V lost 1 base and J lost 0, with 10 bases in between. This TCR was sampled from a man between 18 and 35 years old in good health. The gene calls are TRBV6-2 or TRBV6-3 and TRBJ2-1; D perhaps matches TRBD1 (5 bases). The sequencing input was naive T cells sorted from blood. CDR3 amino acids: CASSYLGATSYNEQFF. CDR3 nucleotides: TGTGCCAGCAGTTACTTAGGGGCGACCTCCTACAATGAGCAGTTCTTC.